This TCR beta chain emerged from a study of blood T cell repertoires in COVID-19. About the research overall: PBMCs, B-cell-depleted T cells, or T cells were the source of the cDNA or gDNA that made up the material.

Authors' data handling: Nucleated cell counts were estimated from reference gene primer amplification. Profiling relied on immunoSEQ multiplex PCR, and the TCRdb table lists in-frame clones only, not all of them. The D gene and trimming were derived from the DNA, and the V and J assignments and clone size from that table. The top ten clones hold more than 7.5% of a sample with roughly 300,000 clones, approximately 88% of them seen once. Germline V gene sequence: CDR1 SGHDN, CDR2 FVKESK. There are 16 residues in the CDR3. The V and J ends lost 4 bases and 1 base, in that order; junction bases with no gene match: 8.

V and J are TRBV14 and TRBJ2-5, with TRBD2 matching over 8 bases. The TCR was taken from a man aged 18 to 35 with active or convalescent COVID-19. The sequenced material came from peripheral blood. CDR3 in DNA: TGTGCCAGCAGCCGTTTAGCGGGGAGTTCCCAAGAGACCCAGTACTTC. It is translated as CASSRLAGSSQETQYF.